The entry below describes one T cell receptor beta chain. Its antigen is undetermined. Assay used: immunoSEQ multiplex PCR; TCRdb lists only in-frame clones, some missing. The sample yields 180,000 or so clones, about nine tenths seen once. These data originate in a study of cytomegalovirus exposure and HLA in healthy donors. Study as a whole: A later analysis reported the 90 to 150 validation repertoires used the same platform as the 666 first-cohort repertoires.

The study, taken as a whole, reports: A few chains linked to CMV were shown in vitro to be specific for CMV antigens. Most TCR sequences showed up rarely, but some public TCRs showed up in many donors.

Among the 120 subjects of the validation cohort, separate from the 666-subject first cohort, were the donors. CDR3 length equals 14 residues. Trimming removed 7 bases at V and 1 base at J, with 13 bases between. Germline V gene data show CDR1 as MGHDK and CDR2 as SYGVNS. The clonotype was recovered from a man younger than 35 in good health and CMV-seropositive. The chain employs TRBV25-1 and TRBJ1-1; D is unclear. Sequencing used PBMCs. This CDR3 is CASMRTGSNTEAFF. The DNA for the CDR3 is TGTGCCAGCATGCGCACGGGTTCGAACACTGAAGCTTTCTTT. Full variable domain (outside the CDR3, taken from reference TRBV25-1 and TRBJ1-1): EADIYQTPRYLVIGTGKKITLECSQTMGHDKMYWYQQDPGMELHLIHYSYGVNSTEKGDLSSESTVSRIRTEHFPLTLESARPSHTSQYLCASMRTGSNTEAFFGQGTRLTVV.